Shown below are 21 T cell receptor beta chains from a single sample sequenced in a study of cytomegalovirus exposure and HLA in healthy donors. Both 60 Vbeta primers and 13 Jbeta primers went into the PCR. Libraries were prepared by immunoSEQ multiplex PCR; TCRdb keeps only in-frame clonotypes and omits some of them. The repertoire has about 130,000 clones, 65% to 90% of them found once; the top ten carry roughly 2.6%. Sequenced: PBMCs. These receptors all stem from a man over 45 in good health and CMV-seronegative.

The V and J genes are TRBV6-5 and TRBJ1-5; tentative D call: TRBD1 (5 bases). The V gene's germline CDR1 is MNHEY and CDR2 SVGAGI. The CDR3 extends over 15 amino acids. V was pared by 2 bases and J by 0 bases, with 8 bases between. The CDR3 DNA sequence: TGTGCCAGCAGTTACGGAGGGGATAGCAATCAGCCCCAGCATTTT. It translates to CASSYGGDSNQPQHF.

The chain couples TRBV7-2 to TRBJ2-1; D is possibly TRBD1 (6 bases). With 5 bases removed from V and 1 base from J, the gap between germline ends came to 12 bases. There are 15 residues in the CDR3. Germline CDR1 and CDR2: SGHTA and FQGNSA. DNA of the CDR3: TGTGCCAGCAGCATATACAGGGCGTCCTACAATGAGCAGTTCTTC. Translated, it gives CASSIYRASYNEQFF.

V gene TRBV9 combines with J gene TRBJ2-2, with D hard to call. Trimming removed 2 bases at V and 0 bases at J, with 8 bases between. Germline-derived CDR1 and CDR2 are SGDLS and YYNGEE. This CDR3 has 15 amino acids. Written as DNA, the CDR3 is TGTGCCAGCAGCGTGGCGACAACGAACACCGGGGAGCTGTTTTTT. It specifies CASSVATTNTGELFF.

The gene calls are TRBV2 and TRBJ2-7, with D tentatively TRBD2 (6 bases). This CDR3 region has 14 residues. V shed 6 bases and J shed 7 bases, with 19 bases lying between them. Per germline, CDR1 SNHLY and CDR2 FYNNEI. The CDR3 DNA reads TGTGCCAGCAGCCTCGCTAGCGACCCCTGGGAGCAGTACTTC. Its translation is CASSLASDPWEQYF.

The chain recombines TRBV5-4 with TRBJ2-5; a weak D match, TRBD1 (5 bases). The V end lost 7 bases, the J end lost 4 bases, and 17 bases lay between the germline ends. This CDR3 contains 14 residues. Germline V gene lookup returns CDR1 SGHNT and CDR2 YYREEE (reference sequence). The CDR3 reads CASHPGPGGETQYF. The CDR3 DNA sequence: TGTGCCAGCCACCCAGGGCCGGGCGGAGAGACCCAGTACTTC. Full variable domain (outside the CDR3, taken from reference TRBV5-4 and TRBJ2-5): ETGVTQSPTHLIKTRGQQVTLRCSSQSGHNTVSWYQQALGQGPQFIFQYYREEENGRGNFPPRFSGLQFPNYSSELNVNALELDDSALYLCASHPGPGGETQYFGPGTRLLVL.

The chain uses TRBV19 and TRBJ1-5; TRBD1 matches 7 bases. Trimming took 3 bases from V and 7 from J; bases not matched to a gene: 6. The CDR3 covers 14 residues. Germline CDR1 and CDR2: LNHDA and SQIVND (reference sequence). The CDR3 sequence: CASSIGTVIQPQHF. The DNA of the CDR3 is TGTGCCAGTAGTATCGGGACAGTAATCCAGCCCCAGCATTTT.

This sequence joins TRBV10-3 and TRBJ2-7; possible D gene TRBD2, 8 bases. The length of the CDR3 is 14 residues. Trimming took 6 bases from V and 6 from J, leaving 18 bases between them. Looked up from germline, CDR1 is ENHRY and CDR2 is SYGVKD. CDR3 loop: CAIRGDSSGSEQYF. In DNA form, the CDR3 reads TGTGCCATCAGAGGGGACAGCAGCGGGAGCGAGCAGTACTTC.

The chain is built from TRBV4-2 and TRBJ1-6; D not resolved. The CDR3 has 14 amino acids. Germline lookup yields CDR1 LGHNA and CDR2 YNFKEQ. V lost 0 bases and J 8 bases, leaving 8 bases between the germline ends. Written as DNA, the CDR3 is TGTGCCAGCAGCCAAGATTCCCGGGATTCACCCCTCCACTTT. It yields the protein CASSQDSRDSPLHF.

The chain has TRBV7-9 and TRBJ1-5; D not resolved. Trimming removed 4 bases at V and 2 bases at J, with 3 bases between. CDR3 length equals 12 residues. Germline assignment: CDR1 SEHNR and CDR2 FQNEAQ (reference sequence). In DNA, the CDR3 is TGTGCCAGCAGCTCGGGCAATCAGCCCCAGCATTTT. It encodes CASSSGNQPQHF. Variable domain in full (rest from reference TRBV7-9 and TRBJ1-5): DTGVSQNPRHKITKRGQNVTFRCDPISEHNRLYWYRQTLGQGPEFLTYFQNEAQLEKSRLLSDRFSAERPKGSFSTLEIQRTEQGDSAMYLCASSSGNQPQHFGDGTRLSIL.

The genes are TRBV7-8 and TRBJ2-7; tentatively, D is TRBD1 (5 bases). Germline loops: CDR1 SGHVS, CDR2 FQNEAQ. CDR3 size: 15 residues. Between the trimmed V and J ends, which lost 1 base and 1 base, there was a span of 11 bases. CDR3 sequence (DNA): TGTGCCAGCAGCTTAGACGGAACAGGTTCCTACGAGCAGTACTTC. Translating gives CASSLDGTGSYEQYF.

The sample holds one count of this clone. V usage is TRBV11-2 and J usage is TRBJ2-2, with a tentative D call TRBD1 (5 bases). V lost 2 bases and J 1 base, leaving 11 bases between the germline ends. CDR3 length: 16 residues. Germline CDR1 SGHAT, CDR2 FQNNGV. The CDR3 DNA sequence: TGTGCCAGCAGCTTACAGGGCTGGGTGAACACCGGGGAGCTGTTTTTT. This gives the protein CASSLQGWVNTGELFF.

The genes are TRBV15 and TRBJ1-1; no firm D call. The germline gives CDR1 LNHNV, CDR2 YYDKDF (reference sequence). The CDR3 spans 11 residues. V was pared by 6 bases and J by 7 bases, with 9 bases between. CDR3 region: CATRMSSEAFF. The CDR3 DNA sequence: TGTGCCACCAGGATGTCGAGTGAAGCTTTCTTT.

This chain connects TRBV10-3 to TRBJ2-1, with a weak D call TRBD1 (5 bases). Germline values: CDR1 ENHRY, CDR2 SYGVKD. V lost 2 bases and J lost 9, with 20 bases in between. CDR3 length: 16 amino acids. CDR3 in DNA: TGTGCCATCAGTGAGAAGGAGCGCCTATCAAGGGGTGAGCAGTTCTTC. Its protein product is CAISEKERLSRGEQFF.

V gene TRBV29-1 combines with J gene TRBJ2-5; 7 bases align to TRBD2. The CDR3 is made up of 15 amino acids. V lost 5 bases and J lost 5; bases outside the gene matches: 14. Germline CDR1 is SQVTM and CDR2 is ANQGSEA. The CDR3: CSVLNTGGPRETQYF. DNA for the CDR3: TGCAGCGTTTTAAATACGGGAGGACCCAGGGAGACCCAGTACTTC.

This chain links TRBV6-6 with TRBJ2-3; the match to TRBD1 covers 8 bases. Trimming took 6 bases from V and 5 from J; bases not matched to a gene: 10. This CDR3 is 15 amino acids long. Germline CDR1 is MNHNY and CDR2 is SVGAGI (reference sequence). The CDR3 loop reads CASSDRGREKDTQYF. The CDR3 DNA sequence: TGTGCCAGCAGCGACAGGGGAAGGGAGAAAGATACGCAGTATTTT.

The chain uses TRBV27 and TRBJ2-2; maybe TRBD2 (6 bases). The germline CDR1 and CDR2 sequences are MNHEY and SMNVEV (reference sequence). Deletions cut 2 bases from V and 2 bases from J, with 9 bases between. CDR3 length equals 15 residues. The CDR3 sequence is CASSLILANTGELFF. DNA of the CDR3: TGTGCCAGCAGTTTAATACTAGCAAACACCGGGGAGCTGTTTTTT.

This chain links TRBV12-5 with TRBJ2-5; 14 bases are shared with TRBD2. Trimming removed 6 bases from V and 3 bases from J; junction bases left unmatched: 6. This CDR3 has 16 amino acids. Germline V CDR1 and CDR2: LGHNT, FRNRAP. CDR3 DNA sequence: TGTGCTAGTGGAAAACCGGGACTAGCGGGAGAAGAGACCCAGTACTTC. Amino acids: CASGKPGLAGEETQYF.

The chain uses TRBV5-4 and TRBJ1-2; TRBD1 aligns across 9 bases. The CDR3 spans 15 residues. Looked up from germline, CDR1 is SGHNT and CDR2 is YYREEE (reference sequence). V gave up 0 bases and J gave up 7 bases; unmatched junction bases: 7. In nucleotides, the CDR3 is TGTGCCAGCAGCTTGGGGGGACAGGGTTACGTTGGCTACACCTTC. Protein sequence: CASSLGGQGYVGYTF.

The rearrangement uses TRBV6-1 and TRBJ2-5; a weak D match, TRBD2 (6 bases). The CDR3 totals 15 residues. Trimming shortened V by 7 bases and J by 4 bases, and 19 bases separated the two germline ends. Germline CDR1 reads MNHNS; CDR2 reads SASEGT. Written as DNA, the CDR3 is TGTGCCAGCAATGCGGGGTTCACACAGGCAGAGACCCAGTACTTC. This gives the protein CASNAGFTQAETQYF.

This chain connects TRBV7-6 to TRBJ1-5; D remains ambiguous. The CDR3 is 15 residues long. Germline V CDR1 and CDR2: SGHVS, FNYEAQ. V lost 5 bases and J 5 bases, leaving 16 bases between the germline ends. The CDR3 coding sequence is TGTGCCAGCAGCCTAGGGCGGGGTGAATATCAGCCCCAGCATTTT. It is translated as CASSLGRGEYQPQHF.

This clone has a handful of counts. J is TRBJ2-3 and V is TRBV5-6; TRBD2 aligns across 11 bases. Germline CDR1 is SGHDT and CDR2 is YYEEEE. V was clipped by 3 bases and J by 9 bases; unmatched bases: 15. The CDR3 totals 17 residues. The DNA for the CDR3 is TGTGCCAGCAGCTCCAAAACTAGCGGGGGAACTAGAGTCACGCAGTATTTT. Translated: CASSSKTSGGTRVTQYF. The whole variable domain, filled in from reference TRBV5-6 and TRBJ2-3, reads DAGVTQSPTHLIKTRGQQVTLRCSPKSGHDTVSWYQQALGQGPQFIFQYYEEEERQRGNFPDRFSGHQFPNYSSELNVNALLLGDSALYLCASSSKTSGGTRVTQYFGPGTRLTVL.